The 21 T cell receptor beta chains below all came from one sample that was sequenced in a study of T-cell reconstitution after alpha-beta-depleted transplantation in children. Unique molecular identifiers tagged the TCRbeta library. TCRdb re-called the PCR reads through MiXCR, storing one row per CDR3 protein. The sample holds hundreds of thousands of distinct CDR3 sequences, 15% to 20% seen once. The sample consisted of PBMCs, mostly from graft donor cells, taken 360 days after TCRalphabeta/CD19-depleted stem cell transplant. The receptors come from a male patient aged 2 to 10 who had a stem cell transplant for acute lymphoblastic leukemia, so the T cells may come from the graft donor.

On this clonotype itself: Mismatch with germline at one junction end may stem from a read error. The DNA of the CDR3 is TGTGCCAGCAGCCAAGAGAAACTAGCGGAGACCGAGTACTTC. As protein: CASSQEKLAETEYF. The V gene is TRBV4-2, the J gene TRBJ2-5; 8 nucleotides line up with TRBD2. The CDR3 spans 14 residues. Per the germline V gene, CDR1 is LGHNA and CDR2 is YNFKEQ.

The chain links TRBV12-3 or TRBV12-4 to TRBJ1-1; D is perhaps TRBD1 (6 bases). V was cut by 5 bases and J by 4 bases, with 11 bases left in between. The length of the CDR3 is 13 residues. The CDR3 sequence is CASSIRGGTEAFF. In nucleotides, the CDR3 is TGTGCCAGCAGTATCAGGGGAGGCACTGAAGCTTTCTTT.

A few counts support this clonotype. The chain couples TRBV5-1 to TRBJ2-2, with 12 bases fitting TRBD2. The CDR3 contains 17 residues. CDR1 and CDR2 (germline): SGHRS, YFSETQ. Trimming at V came to 1 base and at J to 5 bases, leaving 6 bases not matched to a gene. Here the CDR3 DNA reads TGCGCCAGCAGCTTGTTAGGGACTAGCGGGCGGACCGGGGAGCTGTTTTTT. This gives the protein CASSLLGTSGRTGELFF.

This rearrangement joins TRBV10-3 to TRBJ2-3; 11 positions match TRBD2. Per the germline V gene, CDR1 is ENHRY and CDR2 is SYGVKD. J lost 3 bases, V lost 10 bases, and 6 bases had no gene match. CDR3 size: 14 residues. The CDR3 loop is CATCGTSGTDTQYF. Written as DNA, the CDR3 is TGTGCCACCTGCGGGACTAGCGGTACAGATACGCAGTATTTT.

The chain joins TRBV15 to TRBJ2-7, with TRBD2 matching 7 bases. Germline values: CDR1 LNHNV, CDR2 YYDKDF (reference sequence). V lost 1 base to trimming and J lost 2 bases; unmatched junction nucleotides: 5. There are 15 residues in the CDR3. The CDR3 protein is CATSRVIGGTYEQYF. CDR3 bases: TGTGCCACCAGCAGAGTTATCGGGGGGACCTACGAGCAGTACTTC.

This clonotype has just a few counts. V is TRBV29-1 and J is TRBJ2-1; 11 bases fit TRBD2. Germline V gene sequence: CDR1 SQVTM, CDR2 ANQGSEA. V lost 7 bases, J lost 4 bases, and 6 bases stayed unmatched. The CDR3 covers 14 residues. The CDR3 here is CSDLRTSGYNEQFF. The CDR3 DNA reads TGCAGCGATTTAAGGACTAGCGGGTACAATGAGCAGTTCTTC.

This chain joins TRBV4-1 and TRBJ2-3; D gene ambiguous. The CDR3 runs to 14 residues. Between the trimmed V and J ends, which lost 5 bases and 4 bases, there was a span of 13 bases. Looked up from germline, CDR1 is MGHRA and CDR2 is YSYEKL. This CDR3 is CASSLRSSPDTQYF. In DNA form, the CDR3 reads TGCGCCAGCAGCTTGCGGAGTAGCCCAGATACGCAGTATTTT.

Worth noting for this clonotype: At one of its ends the junction is not consistent with the germline gene, which may arise from a read error. The V call is TRBV29-1, the J call TRBJ2-5, with D unclear. CDR3 length equals 14 residues. Germline assignment: CDR1 SQVTM and CDR2 ANQGSEA. The chain's CDR3 is CSVGPLLYQETEYF. In DNA form, the CDR3 reads TGCAGCGTTGGCCCCCTCTTGTACCAAGAGACCGAGTACTTC.

This clonotype was seen only a few times. This chain joins TRBV12-3 or TRBV12-4 and TRBJ1-4, with 9 nucleotides matching TRBD1. CDR3 length: 14 residues. Trimming removed 6 bases from V and 8 bases from J; junction bases left unmatched: 7. The CDR3 reads CASSRQGVEEKLFF. CDR3 in DNA: TGTGCCAGCAGCAGACAGGGGGTCGAGGAAAAACTGTTTTTT.

This clonotype appeared a few times. The chain recombines TRBV24-1 with TRBJ2-2; TRBD2 aligns across 8 bases. Germline trimming cut 4 bases from V and 6 bases from J; bases unmatched to any gene: 9. The CDR3 sequence is 16 residues long. The germline V gene has CDR1 KGHDR and CDR2 SFDVKD. The CDR3 region has the DNA TGTGCCACCAGTGACTGGACTAGCCGGGGAGCCGGGGAGCTGTTTTTT. It translates to CATSDWTSRGAGELFF.

This chain connects TRBV28 to TRBJ2-7; the D call may be TRBD1 or TRBD2 (5 bases each). The germline gives CDR1 MDHEN, CDR2 SYDVKM. The CDR3 is 14 amino acids. V was shortened by 6 bases and J by 2 bases, with 14 bases between the two germline ends. The DNA for the CDR3 is TGTGCCAGCAGACCGGGACCCCGTCCCTACGAGCAGTACTTC. It yields the protein CASRPGPRPYEQYF.

In its sample, this clonotype was seen a few times. This chain joins TRBV5-1 and TRBJ2-5, with 8 bases matching TRBD1. With V trimmed by 0 bases and J by 4 bases, 2 bases remained unmatched. The CDR3 has 14 amino acids. Per germline, CDR1 SGHRS and CDR2 YFSETQ. The CDR3 protein is CASSLADRGETQYF. The CDR3 region has the DNA TGCGCCAGCAGCTTGGCAGACAGGGGAGAGACCCAGTACTTC.

J is TRBJ2-1 and V is TRBV4-1; tentative D call: TRBD2 (5 bases). V was cut by 2 bases and J by 0 bases, with 20 bases left in between. There are 19 residues in the CDR3. Germline V gives CDR1 MGHRA, CDR2 YSYEKL. CDR3 DNA: TGCGCCAGCAGCCAACTGGTCCCCCCCCGGGGTGGCTCCTACAATGAGCAGTTCTTC. Protein product: CASSQLVPPRGGSYNEQFF.

There are many counts of this clonotype. The chain links TRBV12-3 or TRBV12-4 to TRBJ2-5; 12 bases align to TRBD2. V shed 3 bases and J 2 bases; nucleotides not matched to a gene: 13. This CDR3 has 19 residues. The CDR3 loop reads CASSFAASTSGRSQETQYF. DNA of the CDR3: TGTGCCAGCAGTTTCGCCGCCTCGACTAGCGGGAGATCTCAAGAGACCCAGTACTTC.

The table lists this clonotype with a few counts. The CDR3 coding sequence is TGCGCCAGCAGCCAACCCTTCAAGGGACTAGCCAAAAACATTCAGTACTTC. It translates to CASSQPFKGLAKNIQYF. The chain employs TRBV4-1 and TRBJ2-4; D might be TRBD2 (6 bases). The CDR3 is 17 amino acids. Germline-derived CDR1 and CDR2 are MGHRA and YSYEKL. V lost 2 bases and J lost 0, with 14 bases in between.

The table lists this clonotype with many counts. The chain links TRBV10-3 to TRBJ2-5; 9 bases are a match to TRBD1. The CDR3 is 15 amino acids. V was pared by 4 bases and J by 3 bases, with 6 bases of the junction left unmatched. Per the germline V gene, CDR1 is ENHRY and CDR2 is SYGVKD. The chain's CDR3 is CAISGAGQGEETQYF. Here the CDR3 DNA reads TGTGCCATCAGTGGGGCGGGACAGGGAGAAGAGACCCAGTACTTC.

The table lists this clonotype with many counts. The chain uses TRBV15 and TRBJ2-2; the D is unclear. Between the trimmed V and J ends, which lost 6 bases and 6 bases, there was a span of 8 bases. The V gene's germline CDR1 is LNHNV and CDR2 YYDKDF (reference sequence). The CDR3 loop spans 12 amino acids. The CDR3 DNA is TGTGCCACCAGTAGGGATCCCGGGGAGCTGTTTTTT. Translation gives CATSRDPGELFF.

This clonotype was seen a few times. This chain uses TRBV7-9 with TRBJ2-3; the D gene is possibly TRBD2 (7 bases). The CDR3 is 15 amino acids. The germline gives CDR1 SEHNR, CDR2 FQNEAQ (reference sequence). V lost 5 bases to trimming and J lost 5 bases, with 17 bases between them. CDR3 in amino acids: CASSPRGGERDTQYF. The CDR3 coding sequence is TGTGCCAGCAGCCCGAGAGGGGGGGAGAGAGATACGCAGTATTTT.

This clonotype was observed a handful of times. The chain carries TRBV27 and TRBJ2-3, with TRBD2 matching 7 bases. The CDR3 is made up of 17 amino acids. Trimming removed 5 bases from V and 2 bases from J; junction bases left unmatched: 13. Germline V CDR1 and CDR2: MNHEY, SMNVEV (reference sequence). This chain's CDR3 is CASSRLATSDSTDTQYF. In DNA form, the CDR3 reads TGTGCCAGCAGTAGACTAGCCACTAGCGATTCCACAGATACGCAGTATTTT.

Only a few counts were recorded for this clonotype. This chain connects TRBV29-1 to TRBJ1-2; D possibly corresponds to TRBD1 (6 bases). V was pared by 6 bases and J by 0 bases, with 11 bases between. The CDR3 runs 13 residues. CDR1 and CDR2 (germline): SQVTM, ANQGSEA. CDR3: CSVNRASNYGYTF. In nucleotides, the CDR3 is TGCAGCGTCAACAGGGCCTCTAACTATGGCTACACCTTC.

This clonotype has a handful of counts. This chain uses TRBV25-1 with TRBJ2-7; no clear D. CDR1 is MGHDK, CDR2 SYGVNS, per germline. There are 14 residues in the CDR3. V shed 6 bases and J shed 3 bases, with 15 bases lying between them. CDR3 in DNA: TGTGCCAGCAGCCCTCAGGCGCTAGGCTACGAGCAGTACTTC. As protein: CASSPQALGYEQYF.